Listed below are T cell receptor beta chains from one sample, sequenced in a study of T cell repertoires in cytomegalovirus infection. TCRdb used MiXCR to reprocess the reads, holding one entry per CDR3 protein. The sample shows around 450,000 distinct CDR3 sequences, under 40% of them seen only once. Sequencing was carried out using PBMCs. The receptors come from a human donor in good health (CMV status not recorded). Some clones in this sample may be carry-over from other donors' samples. The CDR3 runs from the conserved cysteine through the conserved F or W. Each record gives: J gene, D gene, clone size, V gene, CDR3 DNA, CDR3 protein. The D gene is left open where the match is weak. The size field is filled for only some rows; it gives once, few, many or a size class.

>TRBJ1-2|-|few|TRBV15
TGTGCCACCAGCGGGGGAGCTGGCTACACCTTC
CATSGGAGYTF
>TRBJ2-3|-|many|TRBV7-2
TGTGCCAGCAGCGGTAGGGGCCAGGTGGCCGCAGATACGCAGTATTTT
CASSGRGQVAADTQYF
>TRBJ2-7|-|few|TRBV5-5
TGTGCCAGCATGGACCTCAAAAGCTCCTACGAGCAGTACTTC
CASMDLKSSYEQYF
>TRBJ2-6|TRBD1|-|TRBV20-1
TGCAGTGCTAGAGGCCAGGGGGAGATCAACGTCCTGACTTTC
CSARGQGEINVLTF
>TRBJ2-1|-|-|TRBV11-2
TGTGCCAGCAGCTTAGACCTGGACAACTCCTACAATGAGCAGTTCTTC
CASSLDLDNSYNEQFF
>TRBJ2-1|TRBD1|-|TRBV12-3/TRBV12-4
TGTGCCAGCAGTTTGGGGACAGGGCTTGAGCAGTTCTTC
CASSLGTGLEQFF
>TRBJ2-2|-|-|TRBV7-6
TGTGCCAGCAGCTTAGCCCGCACCGGGGAGCTGTTTTTT
CASSLARTGELFF
>TRBJ2-7|-|few|TRBV14
TGTGCCAGCAGCCAAGGTCTAAACTACGAGCAGTACTTC
CASSQGLNYEQYF
>TRBJ1-4|-|few|TRBV7-8
TGTGCCAGCAGCTTAGGAGGGCTAGGAAATGAAAAACTGTTTTTT
CASSLGGLGNEKLFF
>TRBJ1-1|-|many|TRBV7-2
TGTGCCAGCAGCTTAAATCGTCGGGAACGAGCTTTCTTT
CASSLNRRERAFF
>TRBJ2-3|-|many|TRBV28
TGTGCCAGCAGTTCCCCGGGGCCGCGCACAGATACGCAGTATTTT
CASSSPGPRTDTQYF
>TRBJ1-2|TRBD1|-|TRBV25-1
TGTGCCAGCAGACTTACAGGGGGCGGTGGCTACACCTTC
CASRLTGGGGYTF
>TRBJ1-4|-|-|TRBV5-3
TGTGCCAGCGGACAGACGAATGAAAAACTGTTTTTT
CASGQTNEKLFF
>TRBJ2-5|TRBD2|-|TRBV7-8
TGTTCCAGCAGCTTAAAGCGGGGGGGGAGAGAGACCCATTACTTC
CSSSLKRGGRETHYF
>TRBJ2-2|TRBD1|-|TRBV6-5
TGTGCCAGCAGGACAGGGGGCAAGGCCGGGGAGCTGTTTTTT
CASRTGGKAGELFF
>TRBJ2-1|-|many|TRBV7-6
TGTGCCAGCAGCCAAGAGGGTACCGGGGGCCGGTCCCATGAGCAGTTCTTC
CASSQEGTGGRSHEQFF
>TRBJ2-7|-|-|TRBV14
TGTGCCAGCAGCCAAAACGGGTACGAGCAGTACTTC
CASSQNGYEQYF
>TRBJ2-1|-|few|TRBV11-2
TGTGCCAGCAGCGGGGCGGGGTGGAATGAGCAGTTCTTC
CASSGAGWNEQFF
>TRBJ2-7|TRBD2|many|TRBV5-4
TGTGCCAGCAGCCTTAGCGGGGATCACTCCTACGAGCAGTACTTC
CASSLSGDHSYEQYF
>TRBJ2-2|-|few|TRBV10-3
TGTGCCATCAGTGAGTCGATCCCCGGGGAGCTGTTTTTT
CAISESIPGELFF
>TRBJ2-1|TRBD2|-|TRBV24-1
TGTGCCACCAGTGATTACCACGGCGGGGGAAACAATGAGCAGTTCTTC
CATSDYHGGGNNEQFF
>TRBJ1-1|TRBD1|once|TRBV18
TGTGCCAGCTCACCAGATGACAGGGCGGGCACTGAAGCTTTCTTT
CASSPDDRAGTEAFF
>TRBJ1-5|-|few|TRBV28
TGTGCCAGCCTCGCCCTCCGGACGGGAAACAATCAGCCCCAGCATTTT
CASLALRTGNNQPQHF
>TRBJ1-1|-|few|TRBV12-3/TRBV12-4
TGTGCCAGCAGTTTCCTTTTCAGGGGTAGAACTGAAGCTTTCTTT
CASSFLFRGRTEAFF
>TRBJ1-1|-|-|TRBV14
TGTGCCAGCAGCACCTCGACAGGATTGAACACTGAAGCTTTCTTT
CASSTSTGLNTEAFF
>TRBJ1-4|-|-|TRBV12-3/TRBV12-4
TGTGCCAGCAGAAATCAGGGGAAAAATGAAAAACTGTTTTTT
CASRNQGKNEKLFF
>TRBJ2-3|-|-|TRBV27
TGTGCCAGCAGGCAAAATTTCGCAGATACGCAGTATTTT
CASRQNFADTQYF
>TRBJ2-3|-|-|TRBV11-2
TGTGCCAGCAGCTTATCAGGGCCCCCGGGCGCAGATACGCAGTATTTT
CASSLSGPPGADTQYF
>TRBJ1-3|-|-|TRBV28
TGTGCCAGCAGTTTATGGATGTCAGGGGTTGGAAACACTATATATTTT
CASSLWMSGVGNTIYF
>TRBJ1-2|TRBD1|-|TRBV25-1
TGTGCCAGCAGTGAATATGGGGACAGGGACCCCTATGGCTACACCTTC
CASSEYGDRDPYGYTF
>TRBJ2-1|-|-|TRBV6-5
TGTGCCAGCAGTTTTGTCAATGAGCAGTTCTTC
CASSFVNEQFF
>TRBJ1-6|-|-|TRBV6-1
TGTGCCAGCAGTGAAGGTTCTGGACAGCCTAATTCACCCCTCCACTTT
CASSEGSGQPNSPLHF
>TRBJ1-2|TRBD1|many|TRBV4-3
TGCGCCAGCAGCCTCACAGGGGGGACGGAAGGCTACACCTTC
CASSLTGGTEGYTF
>TRBJ2-1|-|few|TRBV4-1
TGCGCCAGCAGCCAAGATGGGGGCTCCTACAATGAGCAGTTCTTC
CASSQDGGSYNEQFF
>TRBJ2-3|TRBD2|-|TRBV7-8
TGTGCCAGCAGCTTAGTCCTAGCGGGGGGGAACACAGATACGCAGTATTTT
CASSLVLAGGNTDTQYF
>TRBJ2-1|TRBD1|many|TRBV7-6
TGTGCCAGCAGCTCGGGACAGGGCGTTTACAATGAGCAGTTCTTC
CASSSGQGVYNEQFF
>TRBJ1-2|TRBD1|-|TRBV28
TGTGCCAGCAGACGGGACAGGGGCCCTGGCTACACCTTC
CASRRDRGPGYTF
>TRBJ2-5|-|-|TRBV4-1
TGCGCCAGCAGCCAAGATACGATTGGGGAGACCCAGTACTTC
CASSQDTIGETQYF
>TRBJ2-7|TRBD1|-|TRBV4-2
TGTGCCAGCAGCCTATCTTTGGGGGACAGGGGCCACGAGCAGTACTTC
CASSLSLGDRGHEQYF
>TRBJ1-1|-|-|TRBV4-2
TGTGCCAGCAGCCAAGGAGTTCGGGGATCCATGAACACTGAAGCTTTCTTT
CASSQGVRGSMNTEAFF
>TRBJ2-7|-|many|TRBV7-6
TGTGCCAGCAGCTTAGAGGAGAGCACCCACTCCTACGAGCAGTACTTC
CASSLEESTHSYEQYF
>TRBJ1-2|-|few|TRBV7-9
TGTGCCAGCAGCTTAGCGAGGCAGCTCTATGGCTACACCTTC
CASSLARQLYGYTF
>TRBJ1-1|-|many|TRBV7-6
TGTGCCAGCAGCTTAGGACAGGAAGCCGCCTCCGTTGTCACTGAAGCTTTCTTT
CASSLGQEAASVVTEAFF
>TRBJ1-6|TRBD1|few|TRBV28
TGTGCCAGCAGTTTCGACAGGGTTAGGAATTCACCCCTCCACTTT
CASSFDRVRNSPLHF
>TRBJ1-5|-|few|TRBV29-1
TGCAGCGTTGATGGGCCCGCAACGATGAATCAGCCCCAGCATTTT
CSVDGPATMNQPQHF
>TRBJ2-5|-|few|TRBV7-6
TGTGCCAGCAGCTTAAGTCAGCTACAAGAGACCCAGTACTTC
CASSLSQLQETQYF
>TRBJ1-2|-|-|TRBV7-9
TGTGCCACCGGGCCTTCCCCTAATAACTATGGCTACACCTTC
CATGPSPNNYGYTF
>TRBJ1-2|TRBD1|many|TRBV7-8
TGTGCCAGCAGCTCACCGGGACAGGGATCCTATGGCTACACCTTC
CASSSPGQGSYGYTF
>TRBJ1-5|-|many|TRBV15
TGTGCCACCAGCAGAGTCGAGGGTCACAGGGGCAATCAGCCCCAGCATTTT
CATSRVEGHRGNQPQHF
>TRBJ2-1|TRBD1|few|TRBV6-6
TGTGCCAGCAGTTACCGGCGGACAGGGGACGATGAGCAGTTCTTC
CASSYRRTGDDEQFF
>TRBJ2-1|-|few|TRBV7-9
TGTGCCAGCAGCGACACATCCGGCTCTTCCTACAATGAGCAGTTCTTC
CASSDTSGSSYNEQFF
>TRBJ2-1|TRBD2|-|TRBV28
TGTGCCAGCAGTTTAGCGAGCGGGGGGGCAAATGAGCAGTTCTTC
CASSLASGGANEQFF
>TRBJ2-3|-|-|TRBV4-3
TGCGCCAGCAGCCAAGAGGGGGCCACAGATACGCAGTATTTT
CASSQEGATDTQYF